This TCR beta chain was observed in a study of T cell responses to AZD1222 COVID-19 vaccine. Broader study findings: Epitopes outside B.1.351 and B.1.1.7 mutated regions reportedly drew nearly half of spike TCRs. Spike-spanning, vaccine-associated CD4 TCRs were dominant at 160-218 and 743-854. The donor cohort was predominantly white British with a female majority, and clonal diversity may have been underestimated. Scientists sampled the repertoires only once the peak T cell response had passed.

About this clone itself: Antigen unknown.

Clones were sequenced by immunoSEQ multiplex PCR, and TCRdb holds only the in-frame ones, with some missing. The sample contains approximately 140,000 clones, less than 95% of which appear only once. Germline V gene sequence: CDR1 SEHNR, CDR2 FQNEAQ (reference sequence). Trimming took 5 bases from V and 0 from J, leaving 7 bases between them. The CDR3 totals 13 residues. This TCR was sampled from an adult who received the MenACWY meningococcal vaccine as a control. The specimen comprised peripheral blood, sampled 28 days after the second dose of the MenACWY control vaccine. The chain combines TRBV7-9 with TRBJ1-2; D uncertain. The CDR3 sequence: CASSPAANYGYTF. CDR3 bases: TGTGCCAGCAGCCCAGCGGCTAACTATGGCTACACCTTC.